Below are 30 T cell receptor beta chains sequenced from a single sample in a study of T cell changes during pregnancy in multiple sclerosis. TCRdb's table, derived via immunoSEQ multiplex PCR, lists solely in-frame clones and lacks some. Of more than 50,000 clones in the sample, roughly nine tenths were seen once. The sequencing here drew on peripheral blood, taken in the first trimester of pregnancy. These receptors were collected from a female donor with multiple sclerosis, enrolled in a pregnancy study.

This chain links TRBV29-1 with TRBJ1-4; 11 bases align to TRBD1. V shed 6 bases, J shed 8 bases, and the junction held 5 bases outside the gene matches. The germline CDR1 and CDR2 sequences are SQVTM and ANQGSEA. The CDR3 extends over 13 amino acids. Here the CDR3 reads CSVGDRGEEKLFF. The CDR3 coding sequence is TGCAGCGTCGGGGACAGGGGGGAAGAAAAACTGTTTTTT.

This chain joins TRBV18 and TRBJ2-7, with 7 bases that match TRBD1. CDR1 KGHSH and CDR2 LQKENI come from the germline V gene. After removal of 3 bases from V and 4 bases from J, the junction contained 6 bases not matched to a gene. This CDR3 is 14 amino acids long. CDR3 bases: TGTGCCAGCTCACCGAGCGGCAGGGGGTACGAGCAGTACTTC. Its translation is CASSPSGRGYEQYF.

The CDR3 DNA reads TGCGCCAGCAGCCCGGCGGGCCCAAACTACAATGAGCAGTTCTTC. Amino acid sequence: CASSPAGPNYNEQFF. The chain employs TRBV4-3 and TRBJ2-1; maybe TRBD2 (5 bases). Per germline, CDR1 LGHNA and CDR2 YSLEER. Trimming took off 4 bases at V and 3 bases at J, with 13 bases between the two ends. The CDR3 totals 15 residues.

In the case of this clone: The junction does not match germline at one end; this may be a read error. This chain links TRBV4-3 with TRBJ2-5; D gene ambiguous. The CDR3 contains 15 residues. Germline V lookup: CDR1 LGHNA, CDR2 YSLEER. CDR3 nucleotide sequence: TGCGCCAGCAGCCAAGGTGTAGCTGATCAAGAGATCCAGTACTTC. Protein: CASSQGVADQEIQYF.

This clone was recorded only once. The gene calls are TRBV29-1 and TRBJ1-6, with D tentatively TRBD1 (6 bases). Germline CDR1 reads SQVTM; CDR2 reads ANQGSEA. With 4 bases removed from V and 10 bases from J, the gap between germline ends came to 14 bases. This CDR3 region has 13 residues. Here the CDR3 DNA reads TGCAGCGTTGGGGCAGGGGAGGGCTCACCCCTCCACTTT. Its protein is CSVGAGEGSPLHF.

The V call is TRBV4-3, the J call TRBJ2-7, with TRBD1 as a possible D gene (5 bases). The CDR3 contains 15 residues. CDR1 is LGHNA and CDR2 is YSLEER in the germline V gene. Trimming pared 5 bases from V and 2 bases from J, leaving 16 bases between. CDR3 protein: CASSSGLYGAYEQYF. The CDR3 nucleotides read TGCGCCAGCAGCTCAGGGTTGTATGGGGCCTACGAGCAGTACTTC.

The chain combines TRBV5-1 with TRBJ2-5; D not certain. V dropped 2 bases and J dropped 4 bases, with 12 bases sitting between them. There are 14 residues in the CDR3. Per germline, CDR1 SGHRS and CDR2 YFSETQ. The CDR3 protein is CASSLVSQRETQYF. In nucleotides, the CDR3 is TGCGCCAGCAGCTTAGTATCACAGAGAGAGACCCAGTACTTC.

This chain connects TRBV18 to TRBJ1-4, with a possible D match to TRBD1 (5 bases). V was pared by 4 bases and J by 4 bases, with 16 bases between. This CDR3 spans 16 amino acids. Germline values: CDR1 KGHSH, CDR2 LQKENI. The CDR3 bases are TGTGCCAGCTCACTTTTCTCCGGACACAATAATGAAAAACTGTTTTTT. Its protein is CASSLFSGHNNEKLFF.

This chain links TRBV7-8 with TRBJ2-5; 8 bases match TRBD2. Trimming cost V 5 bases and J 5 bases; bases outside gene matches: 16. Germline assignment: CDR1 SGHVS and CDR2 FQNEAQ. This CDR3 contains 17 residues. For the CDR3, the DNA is TGTGCCAGCAGCCTAAGTCGATGGGCGGGAGGAAGGGAGACCCAGTACTTC. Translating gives CASSLSRWAGGRETQYF.

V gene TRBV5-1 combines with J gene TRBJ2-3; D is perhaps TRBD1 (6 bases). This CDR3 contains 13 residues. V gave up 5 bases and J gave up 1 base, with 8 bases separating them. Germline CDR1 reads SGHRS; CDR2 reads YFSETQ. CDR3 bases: TGCGCCAGCAGACGGACAGGCACAGATACGCAGTATTTT. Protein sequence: CASRRTGTDTQYF.

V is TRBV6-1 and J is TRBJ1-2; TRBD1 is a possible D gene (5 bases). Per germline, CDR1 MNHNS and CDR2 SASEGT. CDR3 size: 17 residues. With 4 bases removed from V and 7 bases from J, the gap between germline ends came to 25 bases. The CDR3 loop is CASSADTGGSPPFGYTF. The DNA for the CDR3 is TGTGCCAGCAGTGCCGATACGGGGGGGTCCCCCCCTTTTGGCTACACCTTC.

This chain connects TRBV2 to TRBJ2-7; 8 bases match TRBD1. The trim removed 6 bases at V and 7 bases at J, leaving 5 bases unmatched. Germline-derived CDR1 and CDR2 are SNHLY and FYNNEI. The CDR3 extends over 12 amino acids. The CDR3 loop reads CASRQGAGEQYF. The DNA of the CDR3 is TGTGCCAGCAGGCAGGGGGCTGGGGAGCAGTACTTC.

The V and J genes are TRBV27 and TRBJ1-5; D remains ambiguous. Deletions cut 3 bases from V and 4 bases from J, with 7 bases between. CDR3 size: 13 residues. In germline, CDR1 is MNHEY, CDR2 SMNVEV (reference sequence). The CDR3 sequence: CASSFGGNQPQHF. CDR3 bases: TGTGCCAGCAGTTTCGGAGGGAATCAGCCCCAGCATTTT.

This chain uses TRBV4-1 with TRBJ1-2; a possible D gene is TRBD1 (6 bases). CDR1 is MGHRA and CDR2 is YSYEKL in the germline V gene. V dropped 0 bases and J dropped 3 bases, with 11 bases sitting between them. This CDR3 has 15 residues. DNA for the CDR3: TGCGCCAGCAGCCAAGATTACAGGGAAGACTATGGCTACACCTTC. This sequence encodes CASSQDYREDYGYTF.

The CDR3 DNA reads TGTGCCAGCTTTCGAAGGGGAACCCACAATGAGCAGTTCTTC. Protein sequence: CASFRRGTHNEQFF. The gene calls are TRBV5-6 and TRBJ2-1, with a possible D match to TRBD1 (5 bases). The CDR3 is 14 amino acids. Germline V gene data show CDR1 as SGHDT and CDR2 as YYEEEE. The V gene lost 7 bases and the J gene lost 5 bases, with 16 bases spanning the gap.

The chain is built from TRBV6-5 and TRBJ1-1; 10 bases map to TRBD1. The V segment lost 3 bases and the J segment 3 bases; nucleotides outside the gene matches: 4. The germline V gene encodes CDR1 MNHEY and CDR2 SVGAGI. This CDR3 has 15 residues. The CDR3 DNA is TGTGCCAGCAGTTATGCCGGGACAGGGGACACTGAAGCTTTCTTT. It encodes CASSYAGTGDTEAFF.

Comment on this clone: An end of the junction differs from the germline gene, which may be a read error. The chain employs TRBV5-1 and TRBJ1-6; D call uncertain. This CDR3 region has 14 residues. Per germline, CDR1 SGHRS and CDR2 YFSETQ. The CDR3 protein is CASSFPGYNSPLHF. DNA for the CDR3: TGCGCCAGCAGCTTTCCAGGATATAATTCGCCCCTCCACTTT.

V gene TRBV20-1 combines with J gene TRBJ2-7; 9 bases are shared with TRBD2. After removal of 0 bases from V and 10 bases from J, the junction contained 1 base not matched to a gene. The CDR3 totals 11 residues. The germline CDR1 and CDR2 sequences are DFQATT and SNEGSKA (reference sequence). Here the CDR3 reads CSARELAGQYF. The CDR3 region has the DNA TGCAGTGCTAGAGAACTAGCGGGCCAGTACTTC.

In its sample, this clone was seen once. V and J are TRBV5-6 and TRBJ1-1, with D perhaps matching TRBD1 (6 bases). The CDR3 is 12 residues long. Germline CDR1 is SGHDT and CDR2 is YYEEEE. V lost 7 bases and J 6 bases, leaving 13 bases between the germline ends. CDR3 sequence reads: CASGYRAAEAFF. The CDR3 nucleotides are TGTGCCAGCGGTTACAGGGCCGCTGAAGCTTTCTTT.

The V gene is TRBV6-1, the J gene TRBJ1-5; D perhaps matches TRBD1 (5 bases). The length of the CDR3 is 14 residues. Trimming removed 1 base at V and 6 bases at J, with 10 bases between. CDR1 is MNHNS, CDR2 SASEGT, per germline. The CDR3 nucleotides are TGTGCCAGCAGTGAAGTGGGGCCGGGTCAGCCCCAGCATTTT. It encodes CASSEVGPGQPQHF.

Here the CDR3 reads CASSLPGTGDTEAFF. CDR3 in DNA: TGTGCCAGCAGCTTGCCCGGGACAGGCGACACTGAAGCTTTCTTT. The chain couples TRBV5-6 to TRBJ1-1; TRBD1 aligns across 8 bases. The V segment lost 1 base and the J segment 3 bases; nucleotides outside the gene matches: 5. Germline V gene lookup returns CDR1 SGHDT and CDR2 YYEEEE. This CDR3 is built from 15 residues.

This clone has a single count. This chain's CDR3 is CASSQRSGDGYTF. The CDR3 region has the DNA TGCGCCAGCAGCCAAAGGTCAGGCGATGGCTACACCTTC. The V and J genes are TRBV4-3 and TRBJ1-2, with D hard to call. The CDR3 consists of 13 residues. Deletions cut 2 bases from V and 6 bases from J, with 10 bases between. Germline lookup yields CDR1 LGHNA and CDR2 YSLEER.

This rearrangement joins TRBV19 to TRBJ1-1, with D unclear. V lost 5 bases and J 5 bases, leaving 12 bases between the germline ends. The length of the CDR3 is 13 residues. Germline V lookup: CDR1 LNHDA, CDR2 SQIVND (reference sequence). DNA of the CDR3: TGTGCCAGTAGTTCCTCCGGTTTGACTGAAGCTTTCTTT. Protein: CASSSSGLTEAFF.

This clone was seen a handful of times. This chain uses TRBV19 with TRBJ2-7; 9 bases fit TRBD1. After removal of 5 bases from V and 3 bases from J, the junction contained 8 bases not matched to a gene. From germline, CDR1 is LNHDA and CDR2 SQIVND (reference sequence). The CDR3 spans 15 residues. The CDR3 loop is CASSFSGTGLYEQYF. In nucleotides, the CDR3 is TGTGCCAGTAGTTTCTCCGGGACAGGGCTCTACGAGCAGTACTTC.

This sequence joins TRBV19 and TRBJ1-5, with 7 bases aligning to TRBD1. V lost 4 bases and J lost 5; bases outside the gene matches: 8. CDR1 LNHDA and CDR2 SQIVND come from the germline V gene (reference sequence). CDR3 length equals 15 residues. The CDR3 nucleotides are TGTGCCAGTAGTAGACAGGGCATCCCCGATCAGCCCCAGCATTTT. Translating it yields CASSRQGIPDQPQHF.

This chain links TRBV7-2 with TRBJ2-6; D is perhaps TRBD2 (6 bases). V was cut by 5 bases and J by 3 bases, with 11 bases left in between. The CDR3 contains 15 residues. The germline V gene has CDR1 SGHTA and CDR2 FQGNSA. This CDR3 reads CASSRAGSGANVLTF. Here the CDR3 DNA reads TGTGCCAGCAGCCGGGCGGGGAGTGGGGCCAACGTCCTGACTTTC.

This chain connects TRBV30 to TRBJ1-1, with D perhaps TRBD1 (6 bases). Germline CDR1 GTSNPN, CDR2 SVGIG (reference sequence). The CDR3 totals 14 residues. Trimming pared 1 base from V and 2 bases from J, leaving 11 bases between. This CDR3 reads CAWSGSGANTEAFF. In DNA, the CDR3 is TGTGCCTGGAGTGGATCAGGGGCTAACACTGAAGCTTTCTTT. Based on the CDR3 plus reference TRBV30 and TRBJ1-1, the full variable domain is SQTIHQWPATLVQPVGSPLSLECTVEGTSNPNLYWYRQAAGRGLQLLFYSVGIGQISSEVPQNLSASRPQDRQFILSSKKLLLSDSGFYLCAWSGSGANTEAFFGQGTRLTVV.

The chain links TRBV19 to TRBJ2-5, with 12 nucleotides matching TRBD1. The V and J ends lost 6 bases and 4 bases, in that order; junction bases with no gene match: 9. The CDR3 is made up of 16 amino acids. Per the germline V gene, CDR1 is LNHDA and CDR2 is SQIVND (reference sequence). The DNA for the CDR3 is TGTGCCAGTAGCCGTCGAGGGACAGGGGGCAGAGAGACCCAGTACTTC. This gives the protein CASSRRGTGGRETQYF.

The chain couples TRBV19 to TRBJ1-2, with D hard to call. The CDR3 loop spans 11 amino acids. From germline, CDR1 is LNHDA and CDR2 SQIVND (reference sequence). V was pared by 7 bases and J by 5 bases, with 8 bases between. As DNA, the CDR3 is TGTGCCAGTACCGGAGGGTATGGCTACACCTTC. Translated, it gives CASTGGYGYTF.

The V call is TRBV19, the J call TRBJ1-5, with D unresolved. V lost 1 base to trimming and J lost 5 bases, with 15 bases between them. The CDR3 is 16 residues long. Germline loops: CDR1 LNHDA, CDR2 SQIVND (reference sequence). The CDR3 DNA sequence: TGTGCCAGTAGTATAGCAGGAATCCTTGGCGATCAGCCCCAGCATTTT. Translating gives CASSIAGILGDQPQHF.